The rows below give T cell receptor beta chains drawn from one sample of a study of neurological immune-mediated disorders. TCRdb re-called the 5' RACE reads through MiXCR, storing one row per CDR3 protein. The data contain around 28,000 distinct CDR3 sequences, 2% to 2.5% of them singletons. Sequenced sample: PBMCs. Receptor source: a woman between 50 and 59 years old with multiple sclerosis. Each CDR3 is given with its conserved first and last residue. The D gene is left open where the match is weak. Size is omitted from some rows. Given values are once, few, many or a class for expanded clones.

CDR3aa: CASSLTDVWGANYGYTF
CDR3nt: TGTGCCAGCAGCTTAACGGACGTGTGGGGTGCTAACTATGGCTACACCTTC
abundance: many
j_gene: TRBJ1-2
v_gene: TRBV5-6
d_gene: .

CDR3aa: CASSHSGQDEQFF
CDR3nt: TGTGCCAGCAGCCACTCAGGGCAAGATGAGCAGTTCTTC
abundance: many
j_gene: TRBJ2-1
v_gene: TRBV12-3/TRBV12-4
d_gene: .

CDR3aa: CASTHPGGGETQYF
CDR3nt: TGTGCCAGCACTCACCCCGGGGGTGGGGAGACCCAGTACTTC
abundance: many
j_gene: TRBJ2-5
v_gene: TRBV6-5
d_gene: .

CDR3aa: CSAREDRVYETQYF
CDR3nt: TGCAGTGCTAGAGAAGACAGGGTTTACGAGACCCAGTACTTC
abundance: many
j_gene: TRBJ2-5
v_gene: TRBV20-1
d_gene: TRBD1

CDR3aa: CASSSWDVNTGELFF
CDR3nt: TGCGCCAGCAGCTCCTGGGACGTAAACACCGGGGAGCTGTTTTTT
abundance: many
j_gene: TRBJ2-2
v_gene: TRBV5-1
d_gene: .

CDR3aa: CASSGPGRQLTF
CDR3nt: TGTGCCAGCAGCGGGCCGGGCCGCCAGCTCACCTTC
abundance: many
j_gene: TRBJ1-2
v_gene: TRBV5-6
d_gene: .

CDR3aa: CASSVSAGGSTDTQYF
CDR3nt: TGTGCCAGCAGCGTATCGGCAGGGGGCTCCACAGATACGCAGTATTTT
abundance: many
j_gene: TRBJ2-3
v_gene: TRBV9
d_gene: TRBD1

CDR3aa: CASSQQTSGSREQFF
CDR3nt: TGTGCCAGCAGCCAACAGACTAGCGGGAGTCGGGAGCAGTTCTTC
abundance: many
j_gene: TRBJ2-1
v_gene: TRBV3-1
d_gene: TRBD2

CDR3aa: CASSLDPGSYEQYF
CDR3nt: TGCGCCAGCAGCTTGGATCCGGGGTCCTACGAGCAGTACTTC
abundance: many
j_gene: TRBJ2-7
v_gene: TRBV5-1
d_gene: .

CDR3aa: CASSLTDRYGYTF
CDR3nt: TGTGCCAGCAGTCTGACAGACCGCTATGGCTACACCTTC
abundance: many
j_gene: TRBJ1-2
v_gene: TRBV12-3/TRBV12-4
d_gene: .

CDR3aa: CSVAGLGSYEQYF
CDR3nt: TGCAGCGTTGCAGGTCTCGGCTCCTACGAGCAGTACTTC
abundance: many
j_gene: TRBJ2-7
v_gene: TRBV29-1
d_gene: .

CDR3aa: CSASFQSTDTQYF
CDR3nt: TGCAGTGCTAGTTTTCAGAGCACAGATACGCAGTATTTT
abundance: .
j_gene: TRBJ2-3
v_gene: TRBV20-1
d_gene: .

CDR3aa: CSAPVRTVNYGYTF
CDR3nt: TGCAGTGCCCCCGTTCGGACGGTTAACTATGGCTACACCTTC
abundance: many
j_gene: TRBJ1-2
v_gene: TRBV20-1
d_gene: .

CDR3aa: CSARGSGDTQYF
CDR3nt: TGCAGTGCTAGAGGAAGCGGAGATACGCAGTATTTT
abundance: many
j_gene: TRBJ2-3
v_gene: TRBV20-1
d_gene: .

CDR3aa: CASRSTGEKLFF
CDR3nt: TGTGCCAGCAGATCGACAGGGGAAAAACTGTTTTTT
abundance: few
j_gene: TRBJ1-4
v_gene: TRBV12-3/TRBV12-4
d_gene: TRBD1

CDR3aa: CASSFSLTGGTEAFF
CDR3nt: TGTGCCAGCAGCTTTTCACTGACAGGGGGCACTGAAGCTTTCTTT
abundance: many
j_gene: TRBJ1-1
v_gene: TRBV5-8
d_gene: TRBD1

CDR3aa: CASSPAAGGFNEQYF
CDR3nt: TGTGCCAGCAGTCCCGCAGCGGGGGGCTTCAACGAGCAGTACTTC
abundance: many
j_gene: TRBJ2-7
v_gene: TRBV6-2/TRBV6-3
d_gene: TRBD2

CDR3aa: CASSLRDRGEQFF
CDR3nt: TGTGCTAGCAGCTTACGGGACAGGGGTGAGCAGTTCTTC
abundance: many
j_gene: TRBJ2-1
v_gene: TRBV7-7
d_gene: TRBD1

CDR3aa: CASSRATEAFF
CDR3nt: TGTGCCAGCAGCCGCGCTACTGAAGCTTTCTTT
abundance: many
j_gene: TRBJ1-1
v_gene: TRBV12-3/TRBV12-4
d_gene: .

CDR3aa: CAIRPSGANTGELFF
CDR3nt: TGTGCCATCAGGCCTAGCGGGGCGAACACCGGGGAGCTGTTTTTT
abundance: many
j_gene: TRBJ2-2
v_gene: TRBV10-3
d_gene: TRBD2

CDR3aa: CASSLRGQGHEQYF
CDR3nt: TGCGCCAGCAGCCTTCGGGGACAGGGCCACGAGCAGTACTTC
abundance: many
j_gene: TRBJ2-7
v_gene: TRBV5-1
d_gene: TRBD1

CDR3aa: CASSEGPSKAFF
CDR3nt: TGTGCCAGCAGCGAGGGACCCTCTAAAGCTTTCTTT
abundance: many
j_gene: TRBJ1-1
v_gene: TRBV6-5
d_gene: .

CDR3aa: CASSPSGDRGYTF
CDR3nt: TGTGCCAGCTCACCATCGGGGGACCGAGGCTACACCTTC
abundance: many
j_gene: TRBJ1-2
v_gene: TRBV18
d_gene: .

CDR3aa: CASSFMRTLGSPLHF
CDR3nt: TGTGCCAGCAGTTTCATGCGGACGTTAGGATCACCCCTCCACTTT
abundance: many
j_gene: TRBJ1-6
v_gene: TRBV6-2/TRBV6-3
d_gene: .

CDR3aa: CASSIAGTGEGGTEAFF
CDR3nt: TGCGCCAGCAGCATAGCCGGGACAGGGGAAGGAGGCACTGAAGCTTTCTTT
abundance: medium-sized
j_gene: TRBJ1-1
v_gene: TRBV5-1
d_gene: TRBD1

CDR3aa: CAISAGRSNTEAFF
CDR3nt: TGTGCCATCAGCGCAGGGCGGTCAAACACTGAAGCTTTCTTT
abundance: .
j_gene: TRBJ1-1
v_gene: TRBV10-3
d_gene: .

CDR3aa: CASSLSYNEQFF
CDR3nt: TGCGCCAGCAGCCTCTCCTACAATGAGCAGTTCTTC
abundance: .
j_gene: TRBJ2-1
v_gene: TRBV5-1
d_gene: .

CDR3aa: CASKVFRGSGYTF
CDR3nt: TGTGCCAGCAAAGTCTTTAGGGGATCGGGCTACACCTTC
abundance: many
j_gene: TRBJ1-2
v_gene: TRBV12-3/TRBV12-4
d_gene: .

CDR3aa: CSATRTSGKDEQFF
CDR3nt: TGCAGTGCTACTCGGACTAGCGGGAAAGATGAGCAGTTCTTC
abundance: many
j_gene: TRBJ2-1
v_gene: TRBV20-1
d_gene: TRBD2

CDR3aa: CASSSFNSPLHF
CDR3nt: TGTGCCAGCAGCTCGTTTAATTCACCCCTCCACTTT
abundance: .
j_gene: TRBJ1-6
v_gene: TRBV7-2
d_gene: .